Ten or more counts support the clone carrying this T cell receptor beta chain. These data belong to a study of molecular identifiers for immune sequencing clone quantification. MiXCR, applied by TCRdb to the PCR reads, yields one record per CDR3 protein. Among fewer than 350,000 distinct CDR3 sequences listed, 20% to 25% were seen once. The CDR3 covers 18 residues. The germline gives CDR1 MNHNS, CDR2 SASEGT. The V segment lost 8 bases and the J segment 2 bases; nucleotides outside the gene matches: 13. The clonotype originates from a human donor in good health. Some libraries in this study had Jurkat cell RNA spiked in. The rearrangement uses TRBV6-1 and TRBJ2-1, with 12 bases fitting TRBD2. The specimen was naive CD8+ T cells from blood, with Jurkat cell RNA spiked in. Subset defined: FACS-sorted CD8+CD4-CCR7+CD45RA+ naive T cells. Here the CDR3 reads CASVPSGGAYRAYNEQFF. The DNA for the CDR3 is TGTGCCAGCGTCCCTAGCGGGGGGGCCTACCGGGCCTACAATGAGCAGTTCTTC.